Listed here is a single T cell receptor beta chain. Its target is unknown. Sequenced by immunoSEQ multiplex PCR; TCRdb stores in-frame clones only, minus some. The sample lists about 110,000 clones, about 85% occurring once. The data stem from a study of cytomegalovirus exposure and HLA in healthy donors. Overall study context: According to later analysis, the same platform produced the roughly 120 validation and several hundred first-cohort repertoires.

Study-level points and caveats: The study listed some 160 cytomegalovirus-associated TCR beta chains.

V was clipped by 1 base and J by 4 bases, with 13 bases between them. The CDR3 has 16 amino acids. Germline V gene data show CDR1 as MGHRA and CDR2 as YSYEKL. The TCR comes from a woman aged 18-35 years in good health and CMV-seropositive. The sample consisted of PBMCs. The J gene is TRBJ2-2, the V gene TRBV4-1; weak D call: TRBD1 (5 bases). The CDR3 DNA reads TGCGCCAGCAGCCAAGTAGCAGGGCTGGGCACCGGGGAGCTGTTTTTT. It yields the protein CASSQVAGLGTGELFF.